Below are 9 T cell receptor beta chains sequenced from a single sample in a study of shared clonotypes between healthy human individuals. Libraries were prepared by immunoSEQ multiplex PCR; TCRdb keeps only in-frame clonotypes and omits some of them. Counted here are some 2,400,000 clones, around 95% occurring once; the ten biggest clones make up about 0.13%. Input material: naive CD4+ T cells sorted from blood. The subset was: CD45RA+ positively selected. These receptors were taken from a man between 18 and 29 years old in good health.

The rearrangement joins TRBV6-6 to TRBJ1-2; 9 nucleotides agree with TRBD1. The CDR3 is 14 amino acids. V trimming: 4 bases; J trimming: 6 bases; junction bases outside the gene matches: 6. Looked up from germline, CDR1 is MNHNY and CDR2 is SVGAGI (reference sequence). The CDR3 nucleotides read TGTGCCAGCAGTTCACCACAGGGGGCCCATGGCTACACCTTC. Translation gives CASSSPQGAHGYTF.

The chain carries TRBV19 and TRBJ1-2, with TRBD1 matching over 9 bases. This CDR3 is built from 15 residues. V gave up 3 bases and J gave up 7 bases; unmatched junction bases: 9. Germline V gene data show CDR1 as LNHDA and CDR2 as SQIVND (reference sequence). This CDR3 is CASSITGGAVGGYTF. The CDR3 DNA follows: TGTGCCAGTAGTATTACAGGGGGCGCGGTTGGTGGCTACACCTTC.

The V and J genes are TRBV15 and TRBJ2-5; 7 positions match TRBD2. V was clipped by 0 bases and J by 7 bases; unmatched bases: 11. The germline gives CDR1 LNHNV, CDR2 YYDKDF (reference sequence). The CDR3 spans 16 residues. CDR3 amino acids: CATSRDSGLAYGTQYF. DNA of the CDR3: TGTGCCACCAGCAGAGATAGCGGGCTAGCCTACGGGACCCAGTACTTC. Full variable domain (missing parts from reference TRBV15 and TRBJ2-5): DAMVIQNPRYQVTQFGKPVTLSCSQTLNHNVMYWYQQKSSQAPKLLFHYYDKDFNNEADTPDNFQSRRPNTSFCFLDIRSPGLGDTAMYLCATSRDSGLAYGTQYFGPGTRLLVL.

The J gene is TRBJ1-1, the V gene TRBV7-2; weak D call: TRBD1 (6 bases). The CDR3 has 15 residues. Trimming removed 0 bases at V and 4 bases at J, with 12 bases between. CDR1 is SGHTA, CDR2 FQGNSA, per germline. For the CDR3, the DNA is TGTGCCAGCAGCTTAGCGCAGGGGCCCGGCACTGAAGCTTTCTTT. Its protein is CASSLAQGPGTEAFF.

This clone was seen a few times. The V gene is TRBV14, the J gene TRBJ1-6, with no clear D. CDR3 length: 16 amino acids. Germline V gene data show CDR1 as SGHDN and CDR2 as FVKESK. Trimming pared 1 base from V and 0 bases from J, leaving 7 bases between. The CDR3 protein is CASSQAGSSYNSPLHF. The CDR3 DNA reads TGTGCCAGCAGCCAAGCAGGCAGCTCCTATAATTCACCCCTCCACTTT. The variable domain in full, completed from reference TRBV14 and TRBJ1-6, reads EAGVTQFPSHSVIEKGQTVTLRCDPISGHDNLYWYRRVMGKEIKFLLHFVKESKQDESGMPNNRFLAERTGGTYSTLKVQPAELEDSGVYFCASSQAGSSYNSPLHFGNGTRLTVT.

This chain uses TRBV2 with TRBJ2-1; D is uncertain. The CDR3 has 16 residues. Trimming pared 7 bases from V and 0 bases from J, leaving 16 bases between. Germline V gives CDR1 SNHLY, CDR2 FYNNEI. CDR3 DNA: TGTGCCAGCACCGCCCAGGAACCGAGCTCCTACAATGAGCAGTTCTTC. This translates into CASTAQEPSSYNEQFF. Variable domain in full (rest from reference TRBV2 and TRBJ2-1): EPEVTQTPSHQVTQMGQEVILRCVPISNHLYFYWYRQILGQKVEFLVSFYNNEISEKSEIFDDQFSVERPDGSNFTLKIRSTKLEDSAMYFCASTAQEPSSYNEQFFGPGTRLTVL.

The chain recombines TRBV9 with TRBJ1-5, with D unclear. The CDR3 sequence is 13 residues long. Deletions cut 0 bases from V and 6 bases from J, with 7 bases between. Looked up from germline, CDR1 is SGDLS and CDR2 is YYNGEE. The CDR3 DNA reads TGTGCCAGCAGCGTAGATGGATTTCAGCCCCAGCATTTT. It is translated as CASSVDGFQPQHF.

The V call is TRBV5-6, the J call TRBJ2-5, with 10 positions matching TRBD2. The V and J ends lost 3 bases and 4 bases, in that order; junction bases with no gene match: 9. The CDR3 extends over 16 amino acids. Germline values: CDR1 SGHDT, CDR2 YYEEEE. The CDR3 bases are TGTGCCAGCAGCTGGACCTTAGCGGGGGGATTAGAGACCCAGTACTTC. Translation: CASSWTLAGGLETQYF. Variable domain in full (rest from reference TRBV5-6 and TRBJ2-5): DAGVTQSPTHLIKTRGQQVTLRCSPKSGHDTVSWYQQALGQGPQFIFQYYEEEERQRGNFPDRFSGHQFPNYSSELNVNALLLGDSALYLCASSWTLAGGLETQYFGPGTRLLVL.

The chain links TRBV4-3 to TRBJ2-6; TRBD1 agrees at 8 bases. This CDR3 is built from 19 residues. V lost 4 bases, J lost 3 bases, and 14 bases stayed unmatched. Germline CDR1 LGHNA, CDR2 YSLEER. The CDR3 bases are TGCGCCAGCAGCCCCACGGACAGGGTTTTGGTGCGTGGGGCCAACGTCCTGACTTTC. It encodes CASSPTDRVLVRGANVLTF.